The 22 T cell receptor beta chains reported below all come from one sample, sequenced in a study of blood T cell repertoires in COVID-19. TCRdb keeps only in-frame clones here, not all; method: immunoSEQ multiplex PCR. The sample holds hundreds of thousands of clones, roughly 89% seen once. The specimen was PBMCs or T cells enriched from blood (not recorded which). The receptors here all came from a woman between 40 and 50 years old who had recovered from COVID-19.

This clone showed up just once. The chain couples TRBV19 to TRBJ2-1; TRBD1 might be the D (6 bases). This CDR3 spans 16 amino acids. CDR1 and CDR2 from the germline V gene are LNHDA and SQIVND (reference sequence). V lost 3 bases and J 6 bases, leaving 18 bases between the germline ends. The CDR3 DNA is TGTGCCAGTAGTATGTATCCAGGGGACGGGTCCAATGAGCAGTTCTTC. It codes for CASSMYPGDGSNEQFF.

The genes are TRBV27 and TRBJ1-1, with D unresolved. Germline V lookup: CDR1 MNHEY, CDR2 SMNVEV (reference sequence). The CDR3 contains 12 residues. With 6 bases removed from V and 2 bases from J, the gap between germline ends came to 7 bases. CDR3 DNA: TGTGCCAGCAGGAAACTAAACACTGAAGCTTTCTTT. It specifies CASRKLNTEAFF.

V usage is TRBV3-1 (or the pseudogene TRBV3-2) and J usage is TRBJ2-1; TRBD1 is a possible D gene (5 bases). With 0 bases removed from V and 3 bases from J, the gap between germline ends came to 9 bases. The germline V gene has CDR1 LGHDT and CDR2 YNNKEL (reference sequence). CDR3 length: 15 residues. CDR3 sequence: CASSQDQGRYNEQFF. CDR3 DNA: TGTGCCAGCAGCCAAGATCAGGGTCGCTACAATGAGCAGTTCTTC.

The V and J genes are TRBV2 and TRBJ1-2, with TRBD1 matching 7 bases. Germline assignment: CDR1 SNHLY and CDR2 FYNNEI. V was pared by 1 base and J by 4 bases, with 12 bases of the junction left unmatched. The length of the CDR3 is 17 residues. The CDR3 is CASSEVSPGGRGYGYTF. The CDR3, as DNA: TGTGCCAGCAGTGAAGTCTCACCAGGGGGTAGGGGCTATGGCTACACCTTC.

The chain has TRBV19 and TRBJ2-3; a weak D match, TRBD1 (6 bases). Germline CDR1 LNHDA, CDR2 SQIVND (reference sequence). Between the trimmed V and J ends, which lost 4 bases and 2 bases, there was a span of 7 bases. There are 13 residues in the CDR3. The CDR3 sequence is CASSKGDTDTQYF. The CDR3 DNA sequence: TGTGCCAGTAGTAAGGGGGACACAGATACGCAGTATTTT. Full variable domain (remainder filled in from reference TRBV19 and TRBJ2-3): DGGITQSPKYLFRKEGQNVTLSCEQNLNHDAMYWYRQDPGQGLRLIYYSQIVNDFQKGDIAEGYSVSREKKESFPLTVTSAQKNPTAFYLCASSKGDTDTQYFGPGTRLTVL.

Here the CDR3 reads CASSVQNNEQFF. CDR3 DNA sequence: TGTGCCAGCAGCGTACAGAACAATGAGCAGTTCTTC. This chain joins TRBV9 and TRBJ2-1; D is unclear. V dropped 1 base and J dropped 5 bases, with 4 bases sitting between them. This CDR3 contains 12 residues. CDR1 is SGDLS, CDR2 YYNGEE, per germline.

The chain is built from TRBV7-2 and TRBJ1-6; TRBD1 matches 7 bases. CDR1 and CDR2 from the germline V gene are SGHTA and FQGNSA. The CDR3 consists of 17 residues. With V trimmed by 5 bases and J by 4 bases, 11 bases remained unmatched. CDR3 protein: CASSQRGTAQYNSPLHF. In nucleotides, the CDR3 is TGTGCCAGCAGCCAGAGGGGGACAGCCCAATATAATTCACCCCTCCACTTT.

The DNA for the CDR3 is TGTGCCAGCAGTTTTGGACGGGGGAACACTGAAGCTTTCTTT. Protein sequence: CASSFGRGNTEAFF. V usage is TRBV28 and J usage is TRBJ1-1; the D is unclear. In germline, CDR1 is MDHEN, CDR2 SYDVKM. This CDR3 is 14 amino acids long. The ends were cut back, 3 bases at V and 1 base at J, with 9 bases in the middle.

The rearrangement joins TRBV13 to TRBJ2-1; a possible D gene is TRBD2 (6 bases). The V end was cut by 5 bases, the J end by 1 base, with 12 bases between. From germline, CDR1 is PRHDT and CDR2 FYEKMQ (reference sequence). The CDR3 totals 15 residues. The CDR3 region has the DNA TGTGCCAGCAGCCGAGAACGGGGGTCCTACAATGAGCAGTTCTTC. Its protein is CASSRERGSYNEQFF.

This chain links TRBV21-1 with TRBJ1-2; the D call TRBD1 from the table was never checked on the DNA. TRBV21-1 is shown as a pseudogene. There are 12 residues in the CDR3. The CDR3: CASSKNRGNLTF. CDR3 in DNA: TGTGCCAGCAGCAAAAACAGGGGGAATTTGACCTTC.

The chain combines TRBV19 with TRBJ2-1; D is perhaps TRBD2 (6 bases). V was cut by 5 bases and J by 1 base, with 12 bases left in between. This CDR3 comprises 15 residues. The germline CDR1 and CDR2 sequences are LNHDA and SQIVND (reference sequence). The CDR3 region is CASSLEGASYNEQFF. In DNA form, the CDR3 reads TGTGCCAGTAGTCTGGAGGGAGCTTCCTACAATGAGCAGTTCTTC.

This sequence joins TRBV14 and TRBJ1-6; D is ambiguous. Germline-derived CDR1 and CDR2 are SGHDN and FVKESK. Between the trimmed V and J ends, which lost 0 bases and 14 bases, there was a span of 14 bases. This CDR3 region has 14 residues. This chain's CDR3 is CASSQELSTTSLHF. CDR3 bases: TGTGCCAGCAGCCAAGAGTTGAGTACTACCTCCCTCCACTTT.

The chain is built from TRBV7-2 and TRBJ2-1; D perhaps matches TRBD2 (5 bases). This CDR3 is 13 amino acids long. The V and J ends lost 6 bases and 10 bases respectively, with 16 bases between them. Germline CDR1 reads SGHTA; CDR2 reads FQGNSA. As DNA, the CDR3 is TGTGCCAGCAGATCGTTCGGGGAGCTGGAGCAGTTCTTC. Amino acid sequence: CASRSFGELEQFF.

This rearrangement joins TRBV7-9 to TRBJ2-1, with a possible D match to TRBD2 (5 bases). Germline CDR1 SEHNR, CDR2 FQNEAQ (reference sequence). V was cut by 0 bases and J by 2 bases, with 14 bases left in between. The CDR3 has 17 residues. DNA for the CDR3: TGTGCCAGCAGCTTAGCGCATGAGGGTCCCACCTACAATGAGCAGTTCTTC. Protein product: CASSLAHEGPTYNEQFF. Full variable domain (rest looked up from reference TRBV7-9 and TRBJ2-1): DTGVSQNPRHKITKRGQNVTFRCDPISEHNRLYWYRQTLGQGPEFLTYFQNEAQLEKSRLLSDRFSAERPKGSFSTLEIQRTEQGDSAMYLCASSLAHEGPTYNEQFFGPGTRLTVL.

This clone appeared a few times. This chain joins TRBV21-1 and TRBJ2-7; the table's D call, TRBD1, has no DNA check behind it. TRBV21-1 is given as a pseudogene. CDR3 size: 21 residues. Here the CDR3 DNA reads TGTGCCAGCAGCAAAAGTAAGCGATGGGCCGACAGGGGGATCATCCTGGACGAGCAGTACTTC. Residues: CASSKSKRWADRGIILDEQYF.

J is TRBJ1-1 and V is TRBV7-2; 7 positions agree with TRBD1. Germline values: CDR1 SGHTA, CDR2 FQGNSA. The V segment lost 4 bases and the J segment 7 bases; nucleotides outside the gene matches: 15. The CDR3 runs to 16 residues. The CDR3 nucleotides are TGTGCCAGCAGCTCCTCGTCCCGACAGGGCAATGTTGAAGCTTTCTTT. It yields the protein CASSSSSRQGNVEAFF.

The chain links TRBV21-1 to TRBJ2-5; the DNA was not compared with TRBD2, the D call given in the table. TRBV21-1 is marked as a pseudogene. The CDR3 is 14 residues long. CDR3 sequence reads: CASSKGTGEETQYF. CDR3 sequence (DNA): TGTGCCAGCAGCAAAGGAACGGGAGAGGAGACCCAGTACTTC.

The gene calls are TRBV4-1 and TRBJ2-3; D uncertain. V was pared by 1 base and J by 7 bases, with 6 bases between. In germline, CDR1 is MGHRA, CDR2 YSYEKL. The CDR3 runs 12 residues. CDR3 protein: CASSQVGNTQYF. Here the CDR3 DNA reads TGCGCCAGCAGCCAAGTCGGTAATACGCAGTATTTT.

The V gene is TRBV6-6, the J gene TRBJ1-1; D is perhaps TRBD1 (5 bases). CDR1 and CDR2 (germline): MNHNY, SVGAGI (reference sequence). The CDR3 consists of 12 residues. Trimming took off 8 bases at V and 5 bases at J, with 12 bases between the two ends. The CDR3 bases are TGTGCCAGCTACGACAGACCGACTGAAGCTTTCTTT. Its protein is CASYDRPTEAFF.

The chain combines TRBV7-8 with TRBJ2-5; a weak D match, TRBD1 (6 bases). The CDR3 is made up of 14 amino acids. Looked up from germline, CDR1 is SGHVS and CDR2 is FQNEAQ. Between the trimmed V and J ends, which lost 5 bases and 7 bases, there was a span of 17 bases. CDR3 loop: CASSTPGVVGTQYF. As DNA, the CDR3 is TGTGCCAGCAGCACCCCAGGGGTGGTTGGGACCCAGTACTTC.

This CDR3 is CASSITSGRANEQFF. The CDR3 nucleotides are TGTGCCAGTAGTATCACTAGCGGGAGGGCAAATGAGCAGTTCTTC. This chain uses TRBV19 with TRBJ2-1; 13 bases align to TRBD2. The germline gives CDR1 LNHDA, CDR2 SQIVND (reference sequence). The CDR3 length is 15 residues. V lost 3 bases and J lost 7; bases outside the gene matches: 3.

This chain uses TRBV30 with TRBJ1-4; D unclear. Germline values: CDR1 GTSNPN, CDR2 SVGIG (reference sequence). The V and J ends lost 4 bases and 5 bases respectively, with 11 bases between them. The CDR3 runs 13 residues. The CDR3 is CAWTGLANEKLFF. CDR3 sequence (DNA): TGTGCCTGGACAGGCCTCGCGAATGAAAAACTGTTTTTT.